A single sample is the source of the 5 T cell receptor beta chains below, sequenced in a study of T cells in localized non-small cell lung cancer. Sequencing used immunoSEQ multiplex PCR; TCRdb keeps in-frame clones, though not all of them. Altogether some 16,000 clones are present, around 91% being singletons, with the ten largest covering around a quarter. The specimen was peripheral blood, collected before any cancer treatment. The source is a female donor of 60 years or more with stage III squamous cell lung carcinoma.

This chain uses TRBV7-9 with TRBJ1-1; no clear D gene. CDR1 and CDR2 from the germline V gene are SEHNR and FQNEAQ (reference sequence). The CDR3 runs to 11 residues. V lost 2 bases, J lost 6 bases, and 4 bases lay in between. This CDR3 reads CASSLFSEAFF. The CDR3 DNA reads TGTGCCAGCAGCTTATTCTCTGAAGCTTTCTTT.

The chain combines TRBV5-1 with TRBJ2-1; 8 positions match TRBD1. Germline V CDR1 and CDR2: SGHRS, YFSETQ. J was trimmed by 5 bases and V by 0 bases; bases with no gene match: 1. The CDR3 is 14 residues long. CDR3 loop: CASSLGTGNNEQFF. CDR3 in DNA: TGCGCCAGCAGCTTGGGGACAGGGAACAATGAGCAGTTCTTC. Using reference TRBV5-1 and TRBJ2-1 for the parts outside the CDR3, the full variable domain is KAGVTQTPRYLIKTRGQQVTLSCSPISGHRSVSWYQQTPGQGLQFLFEYFSETQRNKGNFPGRFSGRQFSNSRSEMNVSTLELGDSALYLCASSLGTGNNEQFFGPGTRLTVL.

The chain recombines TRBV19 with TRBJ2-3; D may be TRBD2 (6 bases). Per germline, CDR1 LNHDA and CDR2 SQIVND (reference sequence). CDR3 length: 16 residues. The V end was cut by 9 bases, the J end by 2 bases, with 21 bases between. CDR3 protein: CASRQRAGFSTDTQYF. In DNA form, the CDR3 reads TGTGCCAGCCGCCAAAGGGCGGGGTTTTCCACAGATACGCAGTATTTT.

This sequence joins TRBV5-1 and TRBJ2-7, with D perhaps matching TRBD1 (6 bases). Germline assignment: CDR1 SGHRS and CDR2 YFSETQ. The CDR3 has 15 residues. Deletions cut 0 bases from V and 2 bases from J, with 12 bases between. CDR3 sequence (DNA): TGCGCCAGCAGCTTGGCCACCGGGACAACCTACGAGCAGTACTTC. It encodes CASSLATGTTYEQYF.

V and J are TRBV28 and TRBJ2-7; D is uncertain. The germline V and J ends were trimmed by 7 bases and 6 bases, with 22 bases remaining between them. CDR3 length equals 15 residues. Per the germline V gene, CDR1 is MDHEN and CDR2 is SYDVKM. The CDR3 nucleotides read TGTGCCAGCAAAATGGCCGGAAACGGTGTCCGCGAGCAGTACTTC. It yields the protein CASKMAGNGVREQYF.